The rows below give T cell receptor beta chains drawn from one sample of a study of immune evolution from preneoplasia to lung adenocarcinoma. Sequencing used immunoSEQ multiplex PCR; TCRdb keeps in-frame clones, though not all of them. The sample contains about 15,000 clones, roughly 77% of which appear only once. The sequencing input was FFPE minimally invasive lung adenocarcinoma tissue. These TCRs come from a person aged 60 to 80 with lung adenocarcinoma. Each CDR3 is given with its conserved first and last residue. D genes are given only for firm matches. Expanded clones are given a class, and other clones once, few, many or no size at all.

TRBV4-3	NA	TRBJ2-7	once	CASSSRLVSYEQYF	TGCGCCAGCAGCTCCCGACTGGTATCCTACGAGCAGTACTTC
TRBV18	NA	TRBJ1-3	NA	CASSPLRGRAKSSGNTIYF	TGTGCCAGCTCACCACTCCGTGGCAGGGCGAAAAGCTCTGGAAACACCATATATTTT
TRBV10-1	TRBD2	TRBJ2-1	few	CASGTSGGSRRNEQFF	TGCGCCAGTGGGACTAGCGGGGGCTCGCGGAGGAATGAGCAGTTCTTC
TRBV5-1	NA	TRBJ2-5	NA	CASSRGGLETQYF	TGCGCCAGCAGCAGGGGGGGGCTTGAGACCCAGTACTTC
TRBV6-6	TRBD1	TRBJ1-1	few	CASSSGTANTEAFF	TGTGCCAGCAGTTCCGGGACAGCAAACACTGAAGCTTTCTTT
TRBV6-6	TRBD1	TRBJ2-1	NA	CANSQQGQGDEQFF	TGTGCCAACAGCCAACAGGGACAGGGAGATGAGCAGTTCTTC
TRBV27	NA	TRBJ1-6	NA	CASSPWTSNSPLHF	TGTGCCAGCAGTCCCTGGACCAGTAATTCACCCCTCCACTTT
TRBV11-3	NA	TRBJ2-3	NA	CASSSVFGVGWGTDTQYF	TGTGCCAGCAGTTCAGTGTTTGGAGTAGGTTGGGGCACAGATACGCAGTATTTT
TRBV10-3	TRBD1	TRBJ1-2	NA	CAITRDRESGYTF	TGTGCCATCACCCGGGACAGGGAATCTGGCTACACCTTC
TRBV5-1	NA	TRBJ1-5	NA	CASSLYGGPNQPQHF	TGCGCCAGCAGCTTGTATGGAGGCCCTAATCAGCCCCAGCATTTT
TRBV11-3	NA	TRBJ2-7	NA	CASSFYGRSSYEQYF	TGTGCCAGCAGCTTTTACGGGAGATCCTCCTACGAGCAGTACTTC
TRBV4-2	NA	TRBJ1-6	NA	CASSQDRAPLHF	TGTGCCAGCAGCCAAGATAGGGCACCCCTCCACTTT
TRBV15	NA	TRBJ1-2	NA	CATSREYSYGYTF	TGTGCCACCAGCAGAGAATACAGCTATGGCTACACCTTC
TRBV5-4	TRBD2	TRBJ2-3	NA	CASSRDYKATDTQYF	TGTGCCAGCAGCCGGGACTATAAAGCCACAGATACGCAGTATTTT
TRBV27	NA	TRBJ2-7	once	CASSLGAGPVYEQYF	TGTGCCAGCAGCCTAGGTGCGGGACCTGTCTACGAGCAGTACTTC
TRBV19	NA	TRBJ2-3	NA	CASSRGADTDTQYF	TGTGCCAGTTCACGGGGGGCCGACACAGATACGCAGTATTTT
TRBV27	NA	TRBJ1-5	once	CASRAWGDQPQHF	TGTGCCAGCAGGGCGTGGGGGGACCAGCCCCAGCATTTT
TRBV10-3	NA	TRBJ2-1	NA	CAISAAPQGGEQFF	TGTGCCATCAGTGCGGCCCCACAGGGAGGTGAGCAGTTCTTC
TRBV9	NA	TRBJ1-6	few	CASSVEGRGDSPLHF	TGTGCCAGCAGCGTAGAGGGGCGCGGTGATTCACCCCTCCACTTT
TRBV25-1	NA	TRBJ2-5	NA	CASSEYSRGETQYF	TGTGCCAGCAGTGAATATAGCCGCGGAGAGACCCAGTACTTC
TRBV30	TRBD1	TRBJ1-6	NA	CAFQGAPNSPLHF	TGTGCCTTTCAGGGGGCACCTAATTCACCCCTCCACTTT
TRBV2	TRBD2	TRBJ2-1	NA	CASSDQLAGEQFF	TGTGCCAGCAGTGATCAACTAGCGGGTGAGCAGTTCTTC
TRBV2	NA	TRBJ2-1	NA	CASSPQLGNEQFF	TGTGCCAGCAGTCCGCAACTAGGCAATGAGCAGTTCTTC
TRBV27	NA	TRBJ2-1	once	CASSLRAGNEQFF	TGTGCCAGCAGTTTACGGGCGGGGAATGAGCAGTTCTTC
TRBV28	TRBD1	TRBJ2-7	NA	CASSSGTGGGWEQYF	TGTGCCAGCAGCTCCGGGACAGGGGGTGGGTGGGAGCAGTACTTC
TRBV19	NA	TRBJ2-7	NA	CASSIRGKSYEQYF	TGTGCCAGTAGTATCAGGGGAAAGAGCTACGAGCAGTACTTC
TRBV18	NA	TRBJ2-3	NA	CASSPPHSDTQYF	TGTGCCAGCTCACCCCCACATTCAGATACGCAGTATTTT
TRBV5-6	TRBD1	TRBJ2-7	few	CASSPQGAREQYF	TGTGCCAGCAGCCCTCAGGGGGCGCGGGAGCAGTACTTC
TRBV11-2	TRBD2	TRBJ2-1	few	CASSLLAAYNEQFF	TGTGCCAGCAGCTTACTAGCGGCCTACAATGAGCAGTTCTTC
TRBV6-4	TRBD2	TRBJ2-1	NA	CASSPTGTSGSNEQFF	TGTGCCAGCAGTCCGACCGGGACTAGCGGAAGCAATGAGCAGTTCTTC
TRBV18	NA	TRBJ2-5	NA	CASSPPQGGETQYF	TGTGCCAGCTCACCGCCTCAGGGGGGGGAGACCCAGTACTTC
TRBV9	NA	TRBJ1-2	NA	CASSASRDGYTF	TGTGCCAGCAGCGCCAGCAGGGATGGCTACACCTTC
TRBV2	NA	TRBJ2-3	few	CASSESGSTDTQYF	TGTGCCAGCAGTGAATCGGGGAGCACAGATACGCAGTATTTT
TRBV4-3	NA	TRBJ1-5	once	CASSQETLDQPQHF	TGCGCCAGCAGCCAAGAAACTCTTGATCAGCCCCAGCATTTT
TRBV18	TRBD1	TRBJ2-3	once	CASSPVRTGGIDTQYF	TGTGCCAGCTCGCCCGTCAGGACAGGCGGCATAGATACGCAGTATTTT
TRBV2	NA	TRBJ2-3	NA	CASSGQSTDTQYF	TGTGCCAGCAGTGGACAGAGCACAGATACGCAGTATTTT
TRBV5-6	NA	TRBJ1-2	NA	CASSLAQPYGYTF	TGTGCCAGCAGCTTGGCCCAGCCCTATGGCTACACCTTC
TRBV7-9	TRBD1	TRBJ1-1	NA	CATSNDGQANTEAFF	TGTGCCACTTCCAACGACGGACAGGCCAACACTGAAGCTTTCTTT
TRBV12-5	NA	TRBJ2-3	NA	CASGLTPIRGSTDTQYF	TGTGCTAGTGGTTTGACCCCGATCCGGGGGAGCACAGATACGCAGTATTTT
TRBV6-6	TRBD1	TRBJ2-5	NA	CASSYDIQGETQYF	TGTGCCAGCAGTTACGATATACAGGGGGAGACCCAGTACTTC
TRBV7-5	NA	TRBJ2-2	NA	CARSLVRVTGELFF	TGTGCCAGAAGCTTAGTTCGGGTCACCGGGGAGCTGTTTTTT
TRBV6-5	TRBD1	TRBJ2-5	NA	CASSQTQGARETQYF	TGTGCCAGCAGTCAAACCCAGGGGGCGCGAGAGACCCAGTACTTC
TRBV15	NA	TRBJ1-4	NA	CATSRGTTNEKLFF	TGTGCCACCAGCAGAGGGACAACTAATGAAAAACTGTTTTTT
TRBV5-6	TRBD1	TRBJ1-4	few	CASSLDAGGEKLFF	TGTGCCAGCAGCCTGGATGCAGGGGGTGAAAAACTGTTTTTT
TRBV30	TRBD1	TRBJ2-1	NA	CAWSDRGRDHEQFF	TGTGCCTGGAGTGACAGGGGTCGCGACCATGAGCAGTTCTTC
TRBV6-5	NA	TRBJ1-1	NA	CASSSFRDTEAFF	TGTGCCAGCAGTTCGTTCAGGGACACTGAAGCTTTCTTT
TRBV7-8	NA	TRBJ1-5	few	CATKEGRNQPQHF	TGTGCCACCAAGGAGGGTCGCAATCAGCCCCAGCATTTT
TRBV14	NA	TRBJ1-6	NA	CASSQGATANSPLHF	TGTGCCAGCAGCCAGGGCGCGACGGCTAATTCACCCCTCCACTTT
TRBV11-3	TRBD2	TRBJ2-7	NA	CASSLSGGGAYEQYF	TGTGCCAGCAGCTTATCGGGCGGGGGGGCTTACGAGCAGTACTTC